This T cell receptor beta chain stems from a study of cytomegalovirus exposure and HLA in healthy donors. Study-level points and caveats: According to the study, 160 or so TCR beta chains were cytomegalovirus-associated.

The protocol was immunoSEQ multiplex PCR, while the TCRdb copy is restricted to in-frame clones and leaves out a portion. The sample gives under 80,000 clones, about 89% of which show up once; 1.2% is in the top ten. On this clone: The target antigen is unknown.

The J segment lost 13 bases and the V segment lost 2 bases, leaving 11 bases of the junction unmatched. Germline CDR1 SGHVS, CDR2 FNYEAQ. The CDR3 consists of 14 residues. This TCR was sampled from a woman aged 18-29 years in good health and CMV-seronegative. The V and J genes are TRBV7-6 and TRBJ2-1; the match to TRBD1 covers 7 bases. Sequenced input: PBMCs. The CDR3 sequence: CASSLYGDSRNQFF. The CDR3 nucleotides are TGTGCCAGCAGCTTATATGGGGACAGCAGAAATCAGTTCTTC.